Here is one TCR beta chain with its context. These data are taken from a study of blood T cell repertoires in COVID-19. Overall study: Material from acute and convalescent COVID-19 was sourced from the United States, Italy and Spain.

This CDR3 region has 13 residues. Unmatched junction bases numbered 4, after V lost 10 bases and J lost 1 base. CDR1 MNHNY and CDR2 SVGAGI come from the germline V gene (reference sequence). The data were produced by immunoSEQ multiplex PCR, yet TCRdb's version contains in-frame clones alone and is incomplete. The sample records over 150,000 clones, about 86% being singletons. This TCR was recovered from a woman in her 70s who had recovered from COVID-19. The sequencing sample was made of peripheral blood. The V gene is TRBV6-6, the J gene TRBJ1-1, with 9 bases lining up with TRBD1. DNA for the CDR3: TGTGCCACCAGGGGACAGGGGAACACTGAAGCTTTCTTT. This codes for CATRGQGNTEAFF.